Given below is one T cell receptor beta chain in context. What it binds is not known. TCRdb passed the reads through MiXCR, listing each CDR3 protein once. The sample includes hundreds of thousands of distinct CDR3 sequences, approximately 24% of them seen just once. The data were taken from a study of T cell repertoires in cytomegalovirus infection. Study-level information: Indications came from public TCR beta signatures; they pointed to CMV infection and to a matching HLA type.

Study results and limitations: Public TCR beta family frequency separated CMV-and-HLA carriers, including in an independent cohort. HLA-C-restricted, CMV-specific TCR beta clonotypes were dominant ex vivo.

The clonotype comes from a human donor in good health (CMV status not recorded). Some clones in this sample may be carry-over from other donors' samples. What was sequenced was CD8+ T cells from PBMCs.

CDR3 protein: CSARDYSSYEQYF. The CDR3, as DNA: TGCAGTGCTAGGGACTACAGCTCCTACGAGCAGTACTTC. The rearrangement uses TRBV20-1 and TRBJ2-7; possibly TRBD2 for D (6 bases). V was pared by 3 bases and J by 0 bases, with 9 bases between. The germline gives CDR1 DFQATT, CDR2 SNEGSKA (reference sequence). There are 13 residues in the CDR3.